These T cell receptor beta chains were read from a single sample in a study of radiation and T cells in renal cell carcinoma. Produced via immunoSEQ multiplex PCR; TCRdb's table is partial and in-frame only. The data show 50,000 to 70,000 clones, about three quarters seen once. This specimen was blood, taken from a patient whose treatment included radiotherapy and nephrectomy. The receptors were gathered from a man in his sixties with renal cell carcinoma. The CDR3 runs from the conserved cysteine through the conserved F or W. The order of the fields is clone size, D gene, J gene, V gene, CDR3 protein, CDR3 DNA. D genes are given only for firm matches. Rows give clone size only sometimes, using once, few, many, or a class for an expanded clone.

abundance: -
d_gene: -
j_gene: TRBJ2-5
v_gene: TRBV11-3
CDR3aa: CASTQDGSGGETQYF
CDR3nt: TGTGCCAGCACCCAAGACGGGAGTGGGGGAGAGACCCAGTACTTC

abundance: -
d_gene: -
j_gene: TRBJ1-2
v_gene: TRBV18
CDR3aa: CASSPPRGAEVGYTF
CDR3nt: TGTGCCAGCTCACCACCGAGGGGCGCGGAGGTTGGCTACACCTTC

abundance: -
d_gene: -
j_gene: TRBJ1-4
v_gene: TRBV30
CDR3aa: CACHSAGNEKLFF
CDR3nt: TGTGCCTGCCACAGTGCGGGTAATGAAAAACTGTTTTTT

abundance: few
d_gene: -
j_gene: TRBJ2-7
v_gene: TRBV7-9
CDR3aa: CASSPQSSYEQYF
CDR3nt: TGTGCCAGCAGCCCACAGAGCTCCTACGAGCAGTACTTC

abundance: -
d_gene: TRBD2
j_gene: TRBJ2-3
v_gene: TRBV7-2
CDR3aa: CASTLAGGPTDTQYF
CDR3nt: TGTGCCAGCACTCTAGCGGGGGGGCCCACAGATACGCAGTATTTT

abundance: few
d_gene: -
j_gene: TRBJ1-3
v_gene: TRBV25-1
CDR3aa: CASSESSGASLGGNTIYF
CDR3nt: TGTGCCAGCAGTGAATCATCGGGGGCTTCACTTGGGGGAAACACCATATATTTT

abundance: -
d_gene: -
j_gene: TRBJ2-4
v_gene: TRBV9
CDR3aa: CASSVEGGDRSRKAKNIQYF
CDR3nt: TGTGCCAGCAGCGTAGAGGGGGGGGACCGGAGCCGAAAAGCCAAAAACATTCAGTACTTC

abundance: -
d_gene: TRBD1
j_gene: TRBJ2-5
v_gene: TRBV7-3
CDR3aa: CASSRAGTGEQETQYF
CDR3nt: TGTGCCAGCAGCCGAGCCGGGACAGGTGAACAAGAGACCCAGTACTTC

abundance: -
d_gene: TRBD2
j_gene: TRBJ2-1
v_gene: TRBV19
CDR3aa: CASSISLLAGGSNEQFF
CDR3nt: TGTGCCAGTAGTATCTCCTTACTAGCGGGAGGGAGCAATGAGCAGTTCTTC

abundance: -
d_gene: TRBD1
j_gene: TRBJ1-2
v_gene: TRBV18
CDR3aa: CASSQTGTNYGYTF
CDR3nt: TGTGCCAGCTCACAGACAGGGACTAACTATGGCTACACCTTC

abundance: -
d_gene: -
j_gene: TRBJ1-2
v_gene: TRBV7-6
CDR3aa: CASSSAPSGGYTF
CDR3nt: TGTGCCAGCAGCTCCGCCCCCAGCGGAGGCTACACCTTC

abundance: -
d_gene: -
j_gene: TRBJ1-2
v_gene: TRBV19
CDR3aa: CASGRSVTDYGYTF
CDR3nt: TGTGCCAGTGGCCGGTCAGTCACCGACTATGGCTACACCTTC

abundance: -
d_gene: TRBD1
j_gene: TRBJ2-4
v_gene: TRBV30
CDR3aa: CAWSGQGYNIQYF
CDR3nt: TGTGCCTGGAGTGGACAGGGGTACAACATTCAGTACTTC

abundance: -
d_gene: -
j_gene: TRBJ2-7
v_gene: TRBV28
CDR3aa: CAVWSSYEQYF
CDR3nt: TGTGCAGTTTGGAGCTCCTACGAGCAGTACTTC

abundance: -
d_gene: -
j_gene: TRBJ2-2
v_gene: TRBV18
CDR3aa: CASSPVGGINTGELFF
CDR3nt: TGTGCCAGCTCCCCAGTTGGCGGGATAAACACCGGGGAGCTGTTTTTT

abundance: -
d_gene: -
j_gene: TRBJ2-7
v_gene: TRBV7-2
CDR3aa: CASSLGHREIDEQYF
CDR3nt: TGTGCCAGCAGCTTAGGACATCGGGAGATCGACGAGCAGTACTTC

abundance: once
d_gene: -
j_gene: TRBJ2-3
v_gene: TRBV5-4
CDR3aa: CASSVGLADTQYF
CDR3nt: TGTGCCAGCAGCGTAGGACTGGCGGATACGCAGTATTTT

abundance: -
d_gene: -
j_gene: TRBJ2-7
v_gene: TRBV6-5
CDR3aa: CASSYDLLNEQYF
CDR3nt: TGTGCCAGCAGTTACGACCTGTTAAACGAGCAGTACTTC

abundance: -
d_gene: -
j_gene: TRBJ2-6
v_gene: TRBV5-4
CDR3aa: CASSLAQLLSGANVLTF
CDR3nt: TGTGCCAGCAGCTTGGCCCAGCTACTCTCTGGGGCCAACGTCCTGACTTTC

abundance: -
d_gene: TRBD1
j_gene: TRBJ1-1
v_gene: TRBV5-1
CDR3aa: CASSLAGGSEAFF
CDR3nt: TGCGCCAGCAGCTTGGCAGGGGGCTCTGAAGCTTTCTTT

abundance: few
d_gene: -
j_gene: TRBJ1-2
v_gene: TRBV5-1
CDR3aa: CASSLDRLDYGYTF
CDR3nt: TGCGCCAGCAGCTTGGATCGGCTTGACTATGGCTACACCTTC

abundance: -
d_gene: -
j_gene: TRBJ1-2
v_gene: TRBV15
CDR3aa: CATSRPREPHGYTF
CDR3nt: TGTGCCACCAGCAGACCCCGGGAGCCCCATGGCTACACCTTC

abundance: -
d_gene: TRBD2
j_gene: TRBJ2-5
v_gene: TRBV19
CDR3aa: CASSKTSGRAWETQYF
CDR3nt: TGTGCCAGTAGTAAGACTAGCGGGAGGGCCTGGGAGACCCAGTACTTC